This T cell receptor (beta chain) was obtained from a study of cytomegalovirus exposure and HLA in healthy donors. This clone showed up just a few times. Its matching antigen is unknown. In the PCR, 60 Vbeta and 13 Jbeta primers were used. Produced via immunoSEQ multiplex PCR; TCRdb's table is partial and in-frame only. The sample consists of approximately 150,000 clones, roughly 70% of them appearing once. General study results and limits: Researchers reported in a later analysis that a missense DCLRE1C variant was tied to TCR beta V- and J-gene trimming. As confirmed in vitro, three CMV-associated chains were specific for CMV antigens. By HLA locus, TCR association rates varied in a later analysis, with DRB1 showing the most and HLA-C the fewest. In an earlier analysis, productive rearrangement rates for most beta V segments clustered near 87% or 30%.

V lost 7 bases to trimming and J lost 1 base; unmatched junction nucleotides: 5. CDR3 size: 15 residues. Germline CDR1 is MNHEY and CDR2 is SMNVEV (reference sequence). The receptor was isolated from a woman younger than 30 in good health and CMV-seropositive. Material for sequencing was PBMCs. The chain joins TRBV27 to TRBJ2-7; 12 bases fit TRBD2. The CDR3 bases are TGTGCCAGCACAACTAGCGGGGGGTTTTCCTACGAGCAGTACTTC. Amino acid sequence: CASTTSGGFSYEQYF.